This T cell receptor beta chain appears in the sequencing data of a study of cytotoxic CD8 clonotypes in ibrutinib-treated CLL. Across the study: Investigators collected response samples after a median around 12 months of treatment, range 6 to 36.

General study findings and limits: Researchers report that baseline clonality outpaced age-matched healthy donors and tracked circulating CD8+ T-cell counts. Public clonotypes, rarely seen, contracted or held steady on treatment.

The germline gives CDR1 KGHSH, CDR2 LQKENI. The CDR3 is made up of 16 amino acids. The V and J ends lost 5 bases and 0 bases, in that order; junction bases with no gene match: 6. A word on this clone: Its target is not known.

The method was immunoSEQ multiplex PCR; TCRdb's version includes in-frame clones alone and lacks a portion of them. The data contain approximately 200,000 clones, about 72% of them singletons. The sample consisted of PBMCs, taken after 24 months of ibrutinib treatment. This clonotype was obtained from a human donor with chronic lymphocytic leukemia. V gene TRBV18 combines with J gene TRBJ1-5; 8 positions agree with TRBD1. The CDR3, as DNA: TGTGCCAGCTCAAAACGACAGGGGAGTAGCAATCAGCCCCAGCATTTT. It codes for CASSKRQGSSNQPQHF. The full variable domain, with the rest looked up from reference TRBV18 and TRBJ1-5, is NAGVMQNPRHLVRRRGQEARLRCSPMKGHSHVYWYRQLPEEGLKFMVYLQKENIIDESGMPKERFSAEFPKEGPSILRIQQVVRGDSAAYFCASSKRQGSSNQPQHFGDGTRLSIL.